The 10 T cell receptor beta chains given below trace back to one sample, sequenced in a study of T cell responses to AZD1222 COVID-19 vaccine. Assay used: immunoSEQ multiplex PCR; TCRdb lists only in-frame clones, some missing. The table shows some 110,000 clones, with approximately 89% occurring only once. Sequenced here: peripheral blood, sampled 28 days after the second AZD1222 dose. Receptors originate from an adult who received the AZD1222 COVID-19 vaccine.

The rearrangement links TRBV9 to TRBJ2-2; 8 bases are shared with TRBD1. The ends lost 7 bases at V and 5 bases at J; junction bases unmatched: 4. Germline values: CDR1 SGDLS, CDR2 YYNGEE. The CDR3 is 13 amino acids. The CDR3 loop reads CASSGQGTGELFF. CDR3 in DNA: TGTGCCAGCTCCGGACAGGGTACCGGGGAGCTGTTTTTT.

This chain links TRBV5-6 with TRBJ1-1; a weak D match, TRBD1 (5 bases). Germline loops: CDR1 SGHDT, CDR2 YYEEEE. Deletions cut 6 bases from V and 0 bases from J, with 24 bases between. This CDR3 is 18 amino acids long. The CDR3 protein is CASNKLSWGLNMNTEAFF. The CDR3 DNA reads TGTGCCAGCAACAAACTATCGTGGGGACTTAACATGAACACTGAAGCTTTCTTT.

The chain couples TRBV14 to TRBJ2-7, with 8 bases fitting TRBD1. Unmatched junction bases numbered 19, after V lost 7 bases and J lost 2 bases. This CDR3 region has 18 residues. The germline V gene encodes CDR1 SGHDN and CDR2 FVKESK. This CDR3 is CASNRRTSRTGSPYEQYF. CDR3 bases: TGTGCCAGCAACCGCCGGACAAGCCGGACAGGGAGTCCCTACGAGCAGTACTTC.

The gene calls are TRBV6-1 and TRBJ1-2, with D perhaps matching TRBD1 (6 bases). Germline V gives CDR1 MNHNS, CDR2 SASEGT. The CDR3 spans 17 residues. The V gene lost 0 bases and the J gene lost 5 bases, with 19 bases spanning the gap. In DNA form, the CDR3 reads TGTGCCAGCAGTGAAGCGCAGGGCTGGGGGCCGGAGTATGGCTACACCTTC. Encoded protein: CASSEAQGWGPEYGYTF.

This clone was recorded only once. The rearrangement links TRBV7-3 to TRBJ2-1; D is possibly TRBD1 or TRBD2 (5 bases each). The CDR3 contains 16 residues. The germline V and J ends were trimmed by 1 base and 2 bases, with 12 bases remaining between them. Germline CDR1 and CDR2: SGHTA and FQGTGA. DNA for the CDR3: TGTGCCAGCAGCTTAATGGCCGGGGCCGCCTACAATGAGCAGTTCTTC. This translates into CASSLMAGAAYNEQFF.

V and J are TRBV14 and TRBJ1-3; D unresolved. Trimming took off 0 bases at V and 0 bases at J, with 6 bases between the two ends. Germline V lookup: CDR1 SGHDN, CDR2 FVKESK. This CDR3 contains 15 residues. CDR3 sequence reads: CASSQDRSSGNTIYF. For the CDR3, the DNA is TGTGCCAGCAGCCAAGACAGGTCCTCTGGAAACACCATATATTTT.

The V and J genes are TRBV7-2 and TRBJ2-2, with 11 bases aligning to TRBD2. The germline CDR1 and CDR2 sequences are SGHTA and FQGNSA. This CDR3 comprises 19 residues. V was clipped by 6 bases and J by 6 bases; unmatched bases: 18. This CDR3 reads CASRSRGGASGGRSGELFF. In nucleotides, the CDR3 is TGTGCCAGCAGATCACGTGGTGGGGCTAGCGGGGGGCGGTCCGGGGAGCTGTTTTTT. Together with reference TRBV7-2 and TRBJ2-2, the CDR3 gives the full variable domain: GAGVSQSPSNKVTEKGKDVELRCDPISGHTALYWYRQSLGQGLEFLIYFQGNSAPDKSGLPSDRFSAERTGGSVSTLTIQRTQQEDSAVYLCASRSRGGASGGRSGELFFGEGSRLTVL.

The chain couples TRBV9 to TRBJ2-7, with D maybe TRBD1 (5 bases). The CDR3 runs to 14 residues. V was clipped by 2 bases and J by 0 bases, with 9 bases between them. Germline CDR1 reads SGDLS; CDR2 reads YYNGEE. For the CDR3, the DNA is TGTGCCAGCAGCGTCGACAGAAACTCCTACGAGCAGTACTTC. Encoded protein: CASSVDRNSYEQYF. The full variable domain, completed using reference TRBV9 and TRBJ2-7, is DSGVTQTPKHLITATGQRVTLRCSPRSGDLSVYWYQQSLDQGLQFLIQYYNGEERAKGNILERFSAQQFPDLHSELNLSSLELGDSALYFCASSVDRNSYEQYFGPGTRLTVT.

This rearrangement joins TRBV2 to TRBJ1-3; D is perhaps TRBD1 (6 bases). Germline V gene data show CDR1 as SNHLY and CDR2 as FYNNEI. The V end lost 6 bases, the J end lost 4 bases, and 10 bases lay between the germline ends. The CDR3 loop spans 13 amino acids. The CDR3: CASRHRAGNTIYF. For the CDR3, the DNA is TGTGCCAGCAGGCACAGGGCAGGAAACACCATATATTTT.

The chain joins TRBV11-2 to TRBJ2-1; the match to TRBD2 covers 10 bases. Germline V gene lookup returns CDR1 SGHAT and CDR2 FQNNGV. J was trimmed by 2 bases and V by 5 bases; bases with no gene match: 3. The CDR3 is 15 amino acids. CDR3 region: CASSTSGGAYNEQFF. DNA for the CDR3: TGTGCCAGCAGCACCAGCGGGGGGGCCTACAATGAGCAGTTCTTC.